This T cell receptor beta chain is from a study of shared clonotypes between healthy human individuals. Study-wide points: Represented diversity (both genetic and exposure-history) was limited by the small number of donors. Shared clonotypes across all four donors exceeded non-shared ones in generation probability.

Assay runs were performed at deep level. Per the original methods: With immunoSEQ giving junction-only sequences and no quality scores, filtering differed. This table comes from immunoSEQ multiplex PCR, and its TCRdb copy is limited to in-frame clones, with some not included. V, J and clone size were drawn from that table, and D and trimming were deduced from the DNA. The sample has about 1.9 million clones, approximately 92% seen once; the top ten hold more than 1.5%. The germline V gene encodes CDR1 SQVTM and CDR2 ANQGSEA. V gave up 3 bases and J gave up 5 bases; unmatched junction bases: 6. CDR3 size: 14 residues. CD8 cells regarded as naive lacked CD45RO, were positively chosen for CCR7, and omitted terminally differentiated effector memory CD45RA+ cells. A note on this clone: Its antigen is unidentified.

The sequenced sample was naive CD8+ T cells from PBMCs. V gene TRBV29-1 combines with J gene TRBJ2-1; 8 bases are shared with TRBD2. This TCR was recovered from a man aged 18 to 30 in good health. Some clones in this sample may be carry-over from other donors' samples. CDR3 loop: CSVDGSGVNNEQFF. DNA for the CDR3: TGCAGCGTTGATGGTAGCGGGGTAAACAATGAGCAGTTCTTC.